These T cell receptor beta chains were read from a single sample in a study of cytomegalovirus exposure and HLA in healthy donors. Produced via immunoSEQ multiplex PCR; TCRdb's table is partial and in-frame only. The sample yields 160,000 or so clones, 70% seen once. The sequenced sample consisted of PBMCs. The receptors here all came from a man between 18 and 35 years old in good health and CMV-seropositive. Each CDR3 is given with its conserved first and last residue. D genes are given only for firm matches. Expanded clones are given a class, and other clones once, few, many or no size at all.

>TRBV4-2|TRBJ1-1|TRBD1|few
TGTGCCAGCAGCCAAGAGGAGGGGGCGAGGACTGAAGCTTTCTTT
CASSQEEGARTEAFF
>TRBV5-1|TRBJ2-3|TRBD2|NA
TGCGCCAGCAGCGCTCGACTAGCGGGGTCCACAGATACGCAGTATTTT
CASSARLAGSTDTQYF
>TRBV19|TRBJ1-5|NA|NA
TGTGCCAGTCAACCGCCGGGTCATTCCAATCAGCCCCAGCATTTT
CASQPPGHSNQPQHF
>TRBV27|TRBJ1-2|NA|NA
TGTGCCAGCAGTTTAATCGGGGGGGTTTATGGCTACACCTTC
CASSLIGGVYGYTF
>TRBV7-9|TRBJ2-3|NA|NA
TGTGCCAGCAGCTTGGCGCGGGGCCTTGGGATTGGGACAGATACGCAGTATTTT
CASSLARGLGIGTDTQYF
>TRBV19|TRBJ1-1|NA|NA
TGTGCCAGTAGTATTGGGCAATACATGAACACTGAAGCTTTCTTT
CASSIGQYMNTEAFF
>TRBV5-1|TRBJ1-1|TRBD1|NA
TGCGCCAGCGAGCAGGGGGCTGAGGGCACTGAAGCTTTCTTT
CASEQGAEGTEAFF
>TRBV18|TRBJ1-5|NA|NA
TGTGCCAGCTCAAGAGGCCAGTCAAATCAGCCCCAGCATTTT
CASSRGQSNQPQHF
>TRBV6-4|TRBJ2-1|TRBD1|NA
TGTGCTAGCAGTGACGGGGTTAGGGGGCGCGATGAGCAGTTCTTC
CASSDGVRGRDEQFF
>TRBV7-2|TRBJ2-3|TRBD2|NA
TGTGCCAGCAGCTCCCAAGGACTAGCGGGGGTAGATACGCAGTATTTT
CASSSQGLAGVDTQYF
>TRBV5-1|TRBJ1-1|NA|once
TGCGCCAGCAGCTTGTTAGGGACCCCGGGAGGCACTGAAGCTTTCTTT
CASSLLGTPGGTEAFF
>TRBV5-4|TRBJ1-3|TRBD1|NA
TGTGCCAGCAGCGAAGACAGGGCTGGAAACACCATATATTTT
CASSEDRAGNTIYF